Here is one TCR beta chain with its context. This sample is part of a study of T cell changes during pregnancy in multiple sclerosis. Germline V gene data show CDR1 as MNHEY and CDR2 as SVGAGI. V lost 6 bases and J lost 7; bases outside the gene matches: 10. The CDR3 is 15 residues long. Only in-frame clones appear in the TCRdb table, and some are missing; sequencing was by immunoSEQ multiplex PCR. The sample lists approximately 59,000 clones, under 95% seen once, with roughly 1.5% in the top ten. Sequencing was performed on peripheral blood, taken in the third trimester of pregnancy. The clonotype originates from a female donor in good health, enrolled as a control in a pregnancy study. This rearrangement joins TRBV6-5 to TRBJ1-5, with 9 bases matching TRBD1. The CDR3 sequence is CASSQQGAQRQPQHF. The CDR3 coding sequence is TGTGCCAGCAGCCAACAGGGGGCTCAGAGACAGCCCCAGCATTTT.